The TCR beta chain under discussion was sequenced for a study of blood T cell repertoires in COVID-19. The ends were cut back, 3 bases at V and 3 bases at J, with 3 bases in the middle. This CDR3 region has 11 residues. The germline CDR1 and CDR2 sequences are WNHNN and SYGVQD (reference sequence). This clone has more than one count but fewer than ten. Assay: immunoSEQ multiplex PCR; the TCRdb copy retains only in-frame clones and omits some. The sample lists over 200,000 clones, about 85% occurring once. The chain carries TRBV10-1 and TRBJ2-7; D is unclear. The receptor comes from a man younger than 40 who had recovered from COVID-19. The sample consisted of PBMCs or T cells enriched from blood (not recorded which). CDR3 DNA sequence: TGCGCCAGCAGTGACAGCTACGAGCAGTACTTC. Encoded protein: CASSDSYEQYF.